This T cell receptor beta chain derives from a study of T cell clonality in common variable immunodeficiency. Study-level points and caveats: Compared with healthy controls, CVID subjects showed increased TCRbeta clonality, mostly in about a third. Fewer deletions and N-nucleotide insertions were reportedly seen in common variable immunodeficiency TCR beta sequences.

Germline CDR1 is SQVTM and CDR2 is ANQGSEA. The CDR3 contains 13 residues. The repertoire was sequenced with immunoSEQ multiplex PCR; TCRdb's copy has only in-frame clones and lacks some. The repertoire consists of about 15,000 clones, none detected only once. This clone qualifies as medium-sized. Its antigen is not identified. The read ends 3 residues before the CDR3 terminus; that terminus is restored from the germline J gene. This clonotype originated in a human donor with common variable immunodeficiency. Sequencing used peripheral blood mononuclear cells. The V call is TRBV29-1, the J call TRBJ1-2; 8 bases line up with TRBD1. The sequenced part of the CDR3 DNA is TGCAGCGTTCTTGAGCAGGGGGCCCGGGGC. This translates into CSVLEQGARG. The CDR3 reads in full as CSVLEQGARGYTF.